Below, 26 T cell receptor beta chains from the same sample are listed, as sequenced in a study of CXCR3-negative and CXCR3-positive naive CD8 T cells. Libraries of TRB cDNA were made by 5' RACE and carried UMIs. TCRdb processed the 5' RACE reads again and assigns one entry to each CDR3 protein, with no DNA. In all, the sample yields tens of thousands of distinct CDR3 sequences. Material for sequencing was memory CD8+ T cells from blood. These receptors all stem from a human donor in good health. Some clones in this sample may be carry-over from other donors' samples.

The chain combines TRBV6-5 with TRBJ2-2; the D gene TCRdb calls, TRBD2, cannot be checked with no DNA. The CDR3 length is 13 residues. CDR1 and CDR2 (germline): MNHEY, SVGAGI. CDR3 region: CATKVGEAGELFF.

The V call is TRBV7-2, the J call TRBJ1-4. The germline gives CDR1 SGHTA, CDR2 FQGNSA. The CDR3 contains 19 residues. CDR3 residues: CASSPPGLTGGGINEKLFF.

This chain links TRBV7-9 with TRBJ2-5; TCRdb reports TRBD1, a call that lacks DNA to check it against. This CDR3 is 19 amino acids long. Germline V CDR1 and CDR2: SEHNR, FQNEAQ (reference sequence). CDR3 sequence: CASTKTPLLLAPLQETQYF.

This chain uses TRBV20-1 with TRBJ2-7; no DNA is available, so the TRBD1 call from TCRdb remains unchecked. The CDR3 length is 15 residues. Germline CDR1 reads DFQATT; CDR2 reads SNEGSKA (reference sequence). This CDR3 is CSATDPGQGFHEQYF.

CDR3 in amino acids: CASYRSNSGANVLTF. This sequence joins TRBV7-9 and TRBJ2-6. The CDR3 contains 15 residues. Germline loops: CDR1 SEHNR, CDR2 FQNEAQ (reference sequence).

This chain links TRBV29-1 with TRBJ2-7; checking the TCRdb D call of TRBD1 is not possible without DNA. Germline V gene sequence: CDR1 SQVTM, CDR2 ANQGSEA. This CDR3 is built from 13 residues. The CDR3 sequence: CSVGGGESYEQYF.

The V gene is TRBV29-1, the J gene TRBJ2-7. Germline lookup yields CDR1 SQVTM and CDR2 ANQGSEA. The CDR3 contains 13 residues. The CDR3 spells CSVGEEASYEQYF.

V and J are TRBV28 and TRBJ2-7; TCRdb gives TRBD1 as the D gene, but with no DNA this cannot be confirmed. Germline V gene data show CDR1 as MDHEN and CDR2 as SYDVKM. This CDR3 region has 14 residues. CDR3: CASSGRDSPYEQYF.

CDR3 amino acids: CSAREKLLAKNIQYF. V and J are TRBV20-1 and TRBJ2-4. The CDR3 has 15 amino acids. Germline assignment: CDR1 DFQATT and CDR2 SNEGSKA (reference sequence).

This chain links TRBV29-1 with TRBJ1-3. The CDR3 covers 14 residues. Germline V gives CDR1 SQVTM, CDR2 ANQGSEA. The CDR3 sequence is CSVEKEDSGNTIYF.

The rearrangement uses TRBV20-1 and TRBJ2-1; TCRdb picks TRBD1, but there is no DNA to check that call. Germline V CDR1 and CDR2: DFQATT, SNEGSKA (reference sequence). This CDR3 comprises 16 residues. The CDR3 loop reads CSARDLGSASYNEQFF.

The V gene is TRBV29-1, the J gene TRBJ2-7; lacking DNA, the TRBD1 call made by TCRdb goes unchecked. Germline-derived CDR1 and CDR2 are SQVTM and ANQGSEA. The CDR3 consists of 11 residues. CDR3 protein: CSVKQGVEQYF.

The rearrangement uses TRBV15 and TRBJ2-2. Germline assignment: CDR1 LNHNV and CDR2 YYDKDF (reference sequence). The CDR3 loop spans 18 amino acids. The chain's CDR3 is CATSRDGSRYDFTGELFF.

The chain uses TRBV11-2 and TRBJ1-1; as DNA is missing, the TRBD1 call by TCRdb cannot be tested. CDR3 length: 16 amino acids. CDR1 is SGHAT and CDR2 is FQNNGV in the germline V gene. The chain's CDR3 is CASSLDNGGADTEAFF.

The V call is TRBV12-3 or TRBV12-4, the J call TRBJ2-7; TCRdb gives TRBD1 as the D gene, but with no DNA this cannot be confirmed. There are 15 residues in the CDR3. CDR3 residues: CASSSGQEPPGEQYF.

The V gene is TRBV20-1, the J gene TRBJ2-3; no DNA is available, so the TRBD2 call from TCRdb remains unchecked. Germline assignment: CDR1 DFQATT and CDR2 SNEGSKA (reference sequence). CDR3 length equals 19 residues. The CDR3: CSATKVGTSGGAWTDTQYF.

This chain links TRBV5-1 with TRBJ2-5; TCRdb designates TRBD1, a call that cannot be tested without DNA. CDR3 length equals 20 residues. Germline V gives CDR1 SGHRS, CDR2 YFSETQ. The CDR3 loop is CASSPPWASSLISSGEYQYF. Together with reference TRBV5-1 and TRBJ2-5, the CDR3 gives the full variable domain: KAGVTQTPRYLIKTRGQQVTLSCSPISGHRSVSWYQQTPGQGLQFLFEYFSETQRNKGNFPGRFSGRQFSNSRSEMNVSTLELGDSALYLCASSPPWASSLISSGEYQYFGPGTRLLVL.

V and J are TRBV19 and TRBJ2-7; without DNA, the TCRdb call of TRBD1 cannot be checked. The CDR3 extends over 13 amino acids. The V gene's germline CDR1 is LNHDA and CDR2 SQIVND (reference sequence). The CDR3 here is CASSPGHNYEQYF.

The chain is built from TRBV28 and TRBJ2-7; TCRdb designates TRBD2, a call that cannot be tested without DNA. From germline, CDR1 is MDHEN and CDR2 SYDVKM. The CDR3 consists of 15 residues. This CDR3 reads CASSRTRTATYEQYF.

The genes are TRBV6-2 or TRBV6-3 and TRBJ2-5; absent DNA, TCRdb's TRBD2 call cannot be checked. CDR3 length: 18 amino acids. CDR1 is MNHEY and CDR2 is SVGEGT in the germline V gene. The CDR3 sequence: CASSYSMRVAGDQETQYF.

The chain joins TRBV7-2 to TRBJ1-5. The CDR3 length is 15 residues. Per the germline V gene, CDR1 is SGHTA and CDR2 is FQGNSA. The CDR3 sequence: CASSSRVAGNQPQHF. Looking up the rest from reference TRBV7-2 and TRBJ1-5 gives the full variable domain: GAGVSQSPSNKVTEKGKDVELRCDPISGHTALYWYRQSLGQGLEFLIYFQGNSAPDKSGLPSDRFSAERTGGSVSTLTIQRTQQEDSAVYLCASSSRVAGNQPQHFGDGTRLSIL.

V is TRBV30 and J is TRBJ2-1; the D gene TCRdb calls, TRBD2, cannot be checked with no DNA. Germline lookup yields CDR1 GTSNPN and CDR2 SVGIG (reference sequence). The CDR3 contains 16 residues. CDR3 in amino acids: CAWSSTGERGSNEQFF.

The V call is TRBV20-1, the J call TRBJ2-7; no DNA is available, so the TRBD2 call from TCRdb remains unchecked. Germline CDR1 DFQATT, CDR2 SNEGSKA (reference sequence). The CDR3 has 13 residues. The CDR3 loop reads CSAPSGSAYEQYF.

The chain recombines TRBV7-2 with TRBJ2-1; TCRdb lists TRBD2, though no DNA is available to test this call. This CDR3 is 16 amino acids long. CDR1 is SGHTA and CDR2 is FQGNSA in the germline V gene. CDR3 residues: CASSPLESGVYNEQFF.

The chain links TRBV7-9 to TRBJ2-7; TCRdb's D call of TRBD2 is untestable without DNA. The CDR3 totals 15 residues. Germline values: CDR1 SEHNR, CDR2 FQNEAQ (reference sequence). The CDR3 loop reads CASTPRDSPRDEQYF. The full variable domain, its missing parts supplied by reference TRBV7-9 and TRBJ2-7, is DTGVSQNPRHKITKRGQNVTFRCDPISEHNRLYWYRQTLGQGPEFLTYFQNEAQLEKSRLLSDRFSAERPKGSFSTLEIQRTEQGDSAMYLCASTPRDSPRDEQYFGPGTRLTVT.

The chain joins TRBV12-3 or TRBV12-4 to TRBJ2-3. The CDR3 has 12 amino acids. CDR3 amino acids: CASSVRTDTQYF.